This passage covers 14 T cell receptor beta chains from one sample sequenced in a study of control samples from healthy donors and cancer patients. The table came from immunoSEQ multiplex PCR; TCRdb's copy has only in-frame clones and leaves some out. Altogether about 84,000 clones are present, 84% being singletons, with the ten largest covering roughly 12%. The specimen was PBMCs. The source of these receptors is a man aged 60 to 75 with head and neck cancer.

As DNA, the CDR3 is TGTGCCAGCAACAGGGGACTAATCCCGCAGTTCTTC. It yields the protein CASNRGLIPQFF. The rearrangement joins TRBV28 to TRBJ2-1; either TRBD1 or TRBD2 may fit D (7 bases each). Germline V gives CDR1 MDHEN, CDR2 SYDVKM. This CDR3 contains 12 residues. Between the trimmed V and J ends, which lost 7 bases and 12 bases, there was a span of 16 bases. Variable domain in full (rest from reference TRBV28 and TRBJ2-1): DVKVTQSSRYLVKRTGEKVFLECVQDMDHENMFWYRQDPGLGLRLIYFSYDVKMKEKGDIPEGYSVSREKKERFSLILESASTNQTSMYLCASNRGLIPQFFGPGTRLTVL.

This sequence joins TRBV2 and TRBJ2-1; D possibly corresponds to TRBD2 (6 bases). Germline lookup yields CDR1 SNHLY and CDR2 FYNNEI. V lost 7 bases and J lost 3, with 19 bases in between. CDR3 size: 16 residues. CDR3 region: CASTAERATNYNEQFF. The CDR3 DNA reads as TGTGCCAGCACCGCGGAGCGGGCGACTAACTACAATGAGCAGTTCTTC.

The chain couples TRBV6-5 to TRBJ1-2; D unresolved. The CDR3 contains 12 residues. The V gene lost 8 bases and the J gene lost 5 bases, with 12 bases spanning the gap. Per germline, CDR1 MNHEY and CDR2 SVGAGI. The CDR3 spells CASGSGWYGYTF. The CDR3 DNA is TGTGCCAGCGGCTCTGGGTGGTATGGCTACACCTTC.

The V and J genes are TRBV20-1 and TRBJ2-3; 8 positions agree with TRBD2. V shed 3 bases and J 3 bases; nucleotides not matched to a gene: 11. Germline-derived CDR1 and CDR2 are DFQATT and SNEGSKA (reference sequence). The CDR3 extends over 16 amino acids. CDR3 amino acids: CSASYDLAGLTDTQYF. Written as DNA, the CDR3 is TGCAGTGCTAGTTACGACCTAGCGGGCCTTACAGATACGCAGTATTTT.

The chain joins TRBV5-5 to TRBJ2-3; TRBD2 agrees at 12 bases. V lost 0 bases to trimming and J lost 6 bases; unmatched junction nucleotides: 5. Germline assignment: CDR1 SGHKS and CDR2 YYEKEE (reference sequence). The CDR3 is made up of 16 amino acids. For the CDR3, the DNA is TGTGCCAGCAGCTTGGGACTAGCGGGAGAAAGTGATACGCAGTATTTT. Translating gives CASSLGLAGESDTQYF.

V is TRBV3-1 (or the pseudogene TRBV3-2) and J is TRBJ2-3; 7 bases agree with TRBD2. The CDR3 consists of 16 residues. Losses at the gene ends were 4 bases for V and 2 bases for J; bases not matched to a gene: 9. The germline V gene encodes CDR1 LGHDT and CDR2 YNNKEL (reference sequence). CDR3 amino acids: CASSPRGGRATDTQYF. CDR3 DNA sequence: TGTGCCAGCAGCCCCCGTGGAGGGAGGGCCACAGATACGCAGTATTTT.

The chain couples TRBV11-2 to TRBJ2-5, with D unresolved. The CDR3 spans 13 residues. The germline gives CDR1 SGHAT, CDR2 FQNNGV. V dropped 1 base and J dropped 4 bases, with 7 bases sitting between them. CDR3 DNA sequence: TGTGCCAGCAGCTTAGGTCTCTTAGAGACCCAGTACTTC. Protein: CASSLGLLETQYF. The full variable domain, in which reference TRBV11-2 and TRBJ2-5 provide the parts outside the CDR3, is EAGVAQSPRYKIIEKRQSVAFWCNPISGHATLYWYQQILGQGPKLLIQFQNNGVVDDSQLPKDRFSAERLKGVDSTLKIQPAKLEDSAVYLCASSLGLLETQYFGPGTRLLVL.

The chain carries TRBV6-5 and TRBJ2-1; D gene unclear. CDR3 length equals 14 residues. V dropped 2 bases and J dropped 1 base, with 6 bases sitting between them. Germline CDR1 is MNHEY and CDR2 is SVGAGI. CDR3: CASSYGRSYNEQFF. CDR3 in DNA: TGTGCCAGCAGTTACGGTCGATCCTACAATGAGCAGTTCTTC.

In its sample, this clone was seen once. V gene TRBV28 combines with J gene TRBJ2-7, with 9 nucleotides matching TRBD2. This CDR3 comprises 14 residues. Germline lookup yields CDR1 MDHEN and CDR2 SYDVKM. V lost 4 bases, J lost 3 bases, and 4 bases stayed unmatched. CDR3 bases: TGTGCCAGCAGTTCACCTAGCGGGAACTACGAGCAGTACTTC. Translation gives CASSSPSGNYEQYF.

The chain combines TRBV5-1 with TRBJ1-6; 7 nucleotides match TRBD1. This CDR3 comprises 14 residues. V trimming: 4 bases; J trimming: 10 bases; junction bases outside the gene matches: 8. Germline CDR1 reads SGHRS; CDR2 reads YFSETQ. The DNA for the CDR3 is TGCGCCAGCAGCCTCGACAGGGTGCAGTCACCCCTCCACTTT. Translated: CASSLDRVQSPLHF. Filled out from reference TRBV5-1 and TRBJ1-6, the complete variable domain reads KAGVTQTPRYLIKTRGQQVTLSCSPISGHRSVSWYQQTPGQGLQFLFEYFSETQRNKGNFPGRFSGRQFSNSRSEMNVSTLELGDSALYLCASSLDRVQSPLHFGNGTRLTVT.

CDR3 bases: TGTGCCAGCAGCACCGGACAGTGGGACACTGAAGCTTTCTTT. Its protein product is CASSTGQWDTEAFF. This rearrangement joins TRBV11-1 to TRBJ1-1, with a possible D match to TRBD1 (6 bases). This CDR3 spans 14 amino acids. V was shortened by 5 bases and J by 3 bases, with 13 bases between the two germline ends. Germline V gene sequence: CDR1 SGHAT, CDR2 FQDESV (reference sequence).

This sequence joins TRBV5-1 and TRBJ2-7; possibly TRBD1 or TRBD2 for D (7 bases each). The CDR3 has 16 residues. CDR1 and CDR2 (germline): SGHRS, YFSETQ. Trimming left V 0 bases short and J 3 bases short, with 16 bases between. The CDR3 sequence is CASSLGGTAGLYEQYF. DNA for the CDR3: TGCGCCAGCAGCTTGGGTGGGACAGCGGGACTCTACGAGCAGTACTTC.

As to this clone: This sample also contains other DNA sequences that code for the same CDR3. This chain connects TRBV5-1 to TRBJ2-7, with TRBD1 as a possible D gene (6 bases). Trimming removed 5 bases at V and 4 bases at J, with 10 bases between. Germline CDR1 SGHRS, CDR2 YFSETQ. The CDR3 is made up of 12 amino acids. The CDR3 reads CASRGTSYEQYF. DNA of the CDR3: TGCGCCAGCAGAGGGACATCTTACGAGCAGTACTTC.

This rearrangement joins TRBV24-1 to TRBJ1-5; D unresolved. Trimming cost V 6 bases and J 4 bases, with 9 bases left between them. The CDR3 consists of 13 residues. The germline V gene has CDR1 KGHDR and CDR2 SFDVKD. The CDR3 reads CATSYGRNQPQHF. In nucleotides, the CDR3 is TGTGCCACCAGTTACGGGCGAAATCAGCCCCAGCATTTT.